The T cell receptor beta chain described here comes from a study of graft-versus-host responses after intestinal transplantation. In the study overall: Transplantation in recipients was multivisceral, liver-intestinal, or isolated intestinal. Every recipient underwent anti-thymocyte globulin induction, then tacrolimus and steroids for 2 to 3 years. Findings and caveats of the study: Present in recipient marrow, GvH clones included some that appeared first in ileum or blood.

Repertoires were generated with immunoSEQ multiplex PCR, while TCRdb's copy carries only in-frame clones and drops some. The profile shows about 85,000 clones, less than 90% of them singletons. Regarding this clone: Its antigen is undetermined.

The CDR3 spans 17 residues. The germline V gene encodes CDR1 SGHRS and CDR2 YFSETQ. J lost 7 bases, V lost 0 bases, and 11 bases had no gene match. The sample here was unstimulated CD8+ T cells sorted from spleen or lymph node cells, taken before intestinal transplant. This receptor was identified in a human donor who received an intestinal transplant. The chain employs TRBV5-1 and TRBJ2-2, with 8 positions matching TRBD1. The CDR3 loop is CASSLGLGQVVFGELFF. The CDR3 DNA follows: TGCGCCAGCAGCTTGGGGCTGGGACAGGTAGTCTTCGGGGAGCTGTTTTTT.